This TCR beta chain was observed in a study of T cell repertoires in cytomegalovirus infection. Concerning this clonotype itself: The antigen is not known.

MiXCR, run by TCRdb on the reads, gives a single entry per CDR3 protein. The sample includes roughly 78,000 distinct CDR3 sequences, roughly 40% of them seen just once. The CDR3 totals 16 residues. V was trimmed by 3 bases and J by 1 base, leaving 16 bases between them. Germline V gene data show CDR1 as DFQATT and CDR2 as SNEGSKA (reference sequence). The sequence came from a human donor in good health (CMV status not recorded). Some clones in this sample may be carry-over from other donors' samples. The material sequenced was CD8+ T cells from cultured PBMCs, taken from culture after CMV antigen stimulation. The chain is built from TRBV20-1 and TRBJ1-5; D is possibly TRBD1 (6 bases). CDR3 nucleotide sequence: TGCAGTGCTAGTTTCGCAGGGGCGCGCAGCAATCAGCCCCAGCATTTT. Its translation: CSASFAGARSNQPQHF.